A single sample is the source of the 12 T cell receptor beta chains below, sequenced in a study of lymphopenia after photon versus proton radiotherapy (dated by TCRdb to the late 2010s). Libraries came from the immunoSEQ multiplex PCR assay. TCRdb provides this immuneACCESS table in a form limited to in-frame rearrangements. Some clones are lacking; in checked studies, under half of them reflect an unresolved V gene, and why the rest are absent is not known. The sample data list approximately 91,000 clones, and around four fifths of these were observed just once. 1.2% to 1.5% of the sample is taken by the ten largest. Sequences were derived from peripheral blood, sampled from a patient treated with proton-based radiotherapy. The receptors were gathered from a man aged 55-75 years with pancreatic cancer.

The chain couples TRBV28 to TRBJ1-5; D unresolved. Germline V CDR1 and CDR2: MDHEN, SYDVKM. V was cut by 1 base and J by 0 bases, with 10 bases left in between. The length of the CDR3 is 16 residues. The CDR3, as DNA: TGTGCCAGCAGTTTATTGGGCGAGGGTAGCAATCAGCCCCAGCATTTT. This codes for CASSLLGEGSNQPQHF.

A few counts support this clone. This CDR3 reads CASSFAGSNYGYTF. DNA for the CDR3: TGTGCCAGCAGTTTTGCAGGATCCAACTATGGCTACACCTTC. The V and J genes are TRBV11-1 and TRBJ1-2; D is unclear. Trimming stripped 6 bases from V and 2 bases from J, with 13 bases between. CDR1 SGHAT and CDR2 FQDESV come from the germline V gene (reference sequence). The CDR3 spans 14 residues.

The CDR3 sequence is CASIDREGYNEQFF. The CDR3 bases are TGTGCCAGTATTGACCGGGAGGGTTACAATGAGCAGTTCTTC. The rearrangement joins TRBV19 to TRBJ2-1, with 8 bases lining up with TRBD2. The CDR3 spans 14 residues. After removal of 7 bases from V and 4 bases from J, the junction contained 6 bases not matched to a gene. The V gene's germline CDR1 is LNHDA and CDR2 SQIVND (reference sequence).

The chain recombines TRBV28 with TRBJ2-2; D uncertain. V lost 5 bases and J lost 5, with 15 bases in between. Germline loops: CDR1 MDHEN, CDR2 SYDVKM. The CDR3 contains 15 residues. The CDR3 nucleotides are TGTGCCAGCAGTAGCTACGCCGACGGGACCGGGGAGCTGTTTTTT. Its translation is CASSSYADGTGELFF.

This clone was seen a single time. This rearrangement joins TRBV28 to TRBJ2-5, with a weak D call TRBD1 (6 bases). V lost 3 bases, J lost 5 bases, and 16 bases lay in between. The CDR3 sequence is 15 residues long. From germline, CDR1 is MDHEN and CDR2 SYDVKM. CDR3 nucleotide sequence: TGTGCCAGCAGTTTTCAGGGGTCTCCACCGGAGACCCAGTACTTC. It is translated as CASSFQGSPPETQYF.

This chain connects TRBV20-1 to TRBJ2-3; D is unresolved. V was cut by 6 bases and J by 9 bases, with 13 bases left in between. The CDR3 loop spans 11 amino acids. The germline gives CDR1 DFQATT, CDR2 SNEGSKA (reference sequence). CDR3 in DNA: TGCAGTGCGCCTCAGCTGAGGACGCAGTATTTT. It specifies CSAPQLRTQYF.

V and J are TRBV7-3 and TRBJ2-1; 12 bases align to TRBD2. Germline V gene sequence: CDR1 SGHTA, CDR2 FQGTGA. The J segment lost 6 bases and the V segment lost 3 bases, leaving 6 bases of the junction unmatched. CDR3 size: 16 residues. The CDR3 loop reads CASSFASGRAFNEQFF. The CDR3 region has the DNA TGTGCCAGCAGCTTCGCTAGCGGGAGGGCTTTCAATGAGCAGTTCTTC.

This clone has a single count. The chain carries TRBV4-2 and TRBJ2-5, with 8 bases matching TRBD1. The CDR3 consists of 16 residues. Germline CDR1 and CDR2: LGHNA and YNFKEQ. Trimming at V came to 0 bases and at J to 5 bases, leaving 8 bases not matched to a gene. CDR3 protein: CASSQDPGTGWETQYF. CDR3 in DNA: TGTGCCAGCAGCCAAGATCCAGGGACAGGTTGGGAGACCCAGTACTTC.

The chain carries TRBV19 and TRBJ2-3; maybe TRBD2 (6 bases). The CDR3 loop spans 16 amino acids. Germline-derived CDR1 and CDR2 are LNHDA and SQIVND (reference sequence). V was trimmed by 7 bases and J by 1 base, leaving 18 bases between them. CDR3: CASTYQSGGGTDTQYF. CDR3 bases: TGTGCCAGTACCTACCAAAGCGGAGGGGGCACAGATACGCAGTATTTT.

The gene calls are TRBV19 and TRBJ2-7, with 10 bases lining up with TRBD2. The V gene end was trimmed by 4 bases and the J gene end by 6 bases; junction bases not matched to a gene: 6. The V gene's germline CDR1 is LNHDA and CDR2 SQIVND (reference sequence). This CDR3 is built from 14 residues. The CDR3 coding sequence is TGTGCCAGTAGTAGCCTAGCGGGAGTTGGCGAGCAGTACTTC. Its translation: CASSSLAGVGEQYF.

V is TRBV6-6 and J is TRBJ1-5; 9 bases map to TRBD1. With V trimmed by 5 bases and J by 4 bases, 6 bases remained unmatched. Per germline, CDR1 MNHNY and CDR2 SVGAGI (reference sequence). The CDR3 extends over 15 amino acids. This CDR3 is CASSQTGQGNQPQHF. The CDR3 DNA is TGTGCCAGCAGTCAGACAGGACAGGGGAATCAGCCCCAGCATTTT.

The chain employs TRBV30 and TRBJ1-5; no definite D call. V shed 0 bases and J shed 1 base, with 13 bases lying between them. In germline, CDR1 is GTSNPN, CDR2 SVGIG (reference sequence). The CDR3 is 16 residues long. CDR3 region: CAWSVLGRKSNQPQHF. The CDR3 region has the DNA TGTGCCTGGAGTGTCCTGGGGAGGAAGAGCAATCAGCCCCAGCATTTT.